This T cell receptor beta chain was sequenced for a study of CD8+ T cells in alopecia areata (dated by TCRdb to the late 2010s). A note on the overall study: The treated patients took part in an open-label pilot trial in which moderate-to-severe alopecia areata was treated with oral tofacitinib at 5 to 10 mg twice daily. Patients stayed on tofacitinib for 6 to 18 months and then had 6 months of follow-up off drug so that delayed response and recurrence could be assessed. Disease severity in treated patients was measured with the SALT score, which quantifies the percentage of affected scalp surface area. In both human patients and the C3H/HeJ mouse model, the study applied high-throughput TCRbeta sequencing to look at T cell clonal expansion in alopecia areata. Scalp tissue and sorted CD4+ and CD8+ peripheral blood T cells from patchy and totalis/universalis alopecia areata patients and from healthy controls were covered by human TCRbeta sequencing. Patients on tofacitinib were biopsied at baseline and after 4 and 24 weeks of treatment, and several of the patients also had a later scalp biopsy. Scalp clonality was compared across normal scalp (n=4), patchy alopecia areata scalp (n=8), and alopecia totalis/universalis scalp (n=8). RNA was extracted with the PAXgene miRNA kit for fixed scalp, the miRNeasy kit for PBMCs, and the RNeasy kit for mouse skin. TCRbeta CDR3 regions were amplified by immunoSEQ multiplex PCR with 35 Vbeta forward and 13 Jbeta reverse primers.

To prepare the library, the immunoSEQ multiplex PCR assay was applied. For TCR sequencing, RNA was extracted from every sample and reverse transcribed into cDNA to serve as template. SuperScript III was used for first-strand cDNA synthesis, primed with a 2:1 mix of oligo-dT and random hexamers. A synthetic immune receptor repertoire was used to assess amplification bias, and residual bias was removed computationally. Per the original workflow: After raw reads were preprocessed to remove errors, the CDR3 was defined following IMGT conventions as running from the conserved cysteine to phenylalanine. Clonality was computed by normalizing Shannon entropy by log2 of the number of productive unique TCRs and subtracting the result from 1. Whether each scalp clone was CD4 or CD8 was inferred by checking scalp TCRbeta sequences against the CD4 and CD8 repertoires from sorted blood. Held by TCRdb, this immuneACCESS table contains in-frame sequences only and omits some clones. Under half of the omission traces to an unresolved V gene where checked; the cause of the rest is unknown. V and J calls plus clone size are reproduced from that table; the DNA served to infer D and trimming. This sample gives over 150,000 clones in total; less than 70% of them show up just once. The ten largest clones add up to approximately 15% of the sample.

As regards this clone: Its antigen target is currently unknown. Base qualities are not recorded, but no much larger clone differs from it by a single base.

CDR1 GTSNPN and CDR2 SVGIG were looked up in the germline V gene (reference sequence). The CDR3 holds 14 amino acids from the cysteine to the phenylalanine. Only the CDR3 portion is preserved as DNA: 42 bases, with reading frame beginning at the first base. V drops 1 base and J drops 1 base, leaving 10 bases in between. What the study reported, not specific to this receptor: Compared with normal scalp, lesional scalp, particularly in alopecia totalis/universalis, had higher clonality and more expanded CD8+ clones, which suggests antigenic drive. Compared with mice, TCR sequences shared between patients were less clear, possibly partly because of HLA diversity across the patient population. During tofacitinib treatment, many expanded lesional clones remained in scalp and blood, and this persistence may partly explain relapse after treatment is stopped. Tofacitinib significantly decreased scalp clonality and the number of expanded CD8+ clones among the top 100 scalp clones. Because the treated cohort was small and had just a single nonresponder, larger studies are needed to establish links between baseline CD8+ expansion and response. Scalp TCR repertoire analysis is complicated because resident alphabeta T cells in normal human skin are also sequenced, whereas mouse skin is dominated by gammadelta T cells.

The time point label, as the study defines it: 24 weeks on oral tofacitinib. Sample treatment or condition, as interpreted from the label and publication: oral pan-JAK inhibitor, 5-10 mg twice daily. Lesional scalp punch biopsies and peripheral blood were collected from alopecia areata patients. PBMCs were separated by density centrifugation and stained for CD3, CD4 and CD8, after which CD4+ and CD8+ T cells were sorted on a FACSAria. The V and J segments used are TRBV30 and TRBJ1-1, with no confidently assigned D gene. Sequences were derived from CD4+ T cells sorted from blood, sampled at week 24, from a patient treated with tofacitinib. This receptor was obtained from a human donor with alopecia areata. The CDR3 sequence is CAWSAIPRNTEAFF. DNA sequence: TGTGCCTGGAGTGCCATCCCTAGGAACACTGAAGCTTTCTTT.